Reported below is one TCR beta chain. Its cognate antigen has yet to be identified. The record has no base qualities; no much larger clone is one base away. The immunoSEQ Assay, a bias-controlled multiplex PCR, was used to amplify TCRbeta CDR3 regions from genomic DNA. The paper's processing steps were these. Nucleated cell counts per sample were estimated from amplification of reference gene primers within the assay. Sequence reads were collapsed and filtered to measure the absolute abundance of every unique TCRbeta CDR3 rearrangement. For each sample, productive Simpson clonality was calculated as the square root of Simpson's diversity index across productive rearrangements. This immuneACCESS table, as held by TCRdb, lists in-frame sequences with V and J called but not all clones. Of the missing ones, under half trace to an unresolved V gene in checked studies; the others have no known cause. V and J calls and clone size are copied from that table; D and trimming were computed from the DNA. This sample lists 200,000 to 250,000 clones; under 90% were detected once. Jointly, the top ten make up about 5.1% of the sample.

Samples from volunteer blood donors who had recovered from COVID-19 were contributed by a second Seattle source. Each collaborating institution followed its own protocols to collect whole blood in K2EDTA tubes. For TCRbeta analysis, collaborator samples were shipped as frozen whole blood, as isolated PBMCs, or as DNA extracted from either sample type. CDR1 and CDR2 (GTSNPN, SVGIG) derive from the germline V gene (reference sequence). The CDR3 has 16 amino acids, counting the end cysteine and phenylalanine. Here the CDR3 DNA is all that survives: 48 bases in frame from base 1. V and J are trimmed by 1 base and 3 bases, and the gene matches miss 11 bases of the junction. This specimen belongs to a study of blood T cell repertoires in COVID-19 (dated by TCRdb to the early 2020s). With respect to the entire study: The collaborator samples originated in the United States, Italy and Spain and spanned the acute and convalescent phases of COVID-19. Where HLA class I and class II types were available, the types were taken from metadata supplied by the sample provider, not from assay-based typing. A freely available public database, intended as a resource for researchers studying the immune response to SARS-CoV-2, is where the repertoires were released. The prospective study material was composed of cDNA or gDNA derived from T cells, B-cell-depleted T cells, or PBMCs. Samples came from the ongoing ImmuneRACE study (first 160 participants) plus 1,254 subjects from 6 global collaborators. A de-identified subject ID, COVID-19 status, age in years and sex were almost always included in the sample metadata. Deeply sampled blood TCRbeta repertoires from subjects exposed to, actively infected with, or recovered from COVID-19 were included in the dataset.

Findings and caveats that apply to the study as a whole: The quantity of clinical and demographic metadata differed by source and by participant and was supplied without curation.

Sequencing was carried out using peripheral blood. The clonotype comes from a woman aged 60 to 75 who had recovered from COVID-19. The sequence links TRBV30 to TRBJ1-1, and 7 junction bases match TRBD1. The DNA is TGTGCCTGGAGTGACCCCATCGGACAGGCCGACACTGAAGCTTTCTTT. It translates to CAWSDPIGQADTEAFF.